A selection of T cell receptor beta chains follows, all from one sample in a study of spatial heterogeneity in lung cancer. In TCRdb, the 5' RACE reads were re-called with MiXCR into one record per CDR3 protein. The table lists tens of thousands of distinct CDR3 sequences, approximately 5.5% of them singletons. Sequenced here: PBMCs, sampled at surgery. The source is a male donor with early-stage non-small cell lung cancer. Both conserved end residues are part of each CDR3. The order of the fields is V gene, J gene, CDR3 length, D gene, clone size, CDR3 DNA, CDR3 protein. The D gene is left open where the match is weak. Only part of the rows carry a size: once, few, many, or a class if the clone is expanded.

V gene: TRBV7-2; J gene: TRBJ2-3; CDR3 length: 14; D gene: NA; clone size: NA; CDR3 DNA: TGTGCCTCTTGTCGGGGGCGGGGCACAGATACGCAGTATTTT; CDR3 protein: CASCRGRGTDTQYF
V gene: TRBV5-1; J gene: TRBJ2-7; CDR3 length: 14; D gene: TRBD1; clone size: many; CDR3 DNA: TGCGCCAGCACCTCGACAGGGGGGTCACTCGAGCAGTACTTC; CDR3 protein: CASTSTGGSLEQYF
V gene: TRBV20-1; J gene: TRBJ2-5; CDR3 length: 12; D gene: NA; clone size: few; CDR3 DNA: TGCAGTGACAGGGTGAACCAAGAGACCCAGTACTTC; CDR3 protein: CSDRVNQETQYF
V gene: TRBV29-1; J gene: TRBJ1-4; CDR3 length: 11; D gene: NA; clone size: many; CDR3 DNA: TGCAGCGGGGGGCAGGGTGAAAAACTGTTTTTT; CDR3 protein: CSGGQGEKLFF
V gene: TRBV12-3/TRBV12-4; J gene: TRBJ2-7; CDR3 length: 13; D gene: NA; clone size: many; CDR3 DNA: TGTGCCAGCAGTTCACCCGGACCGAGCGAGCAGTACTTC; CDR3 protein: CASSSPGPSEQYF
V gene: TRBV5-1; J gene: TRBJ2-1; CDR3 length: 15; D gene: TRBD2; clone size: many; CDR3 DNA: TGCGCCAGCAGCTTTAGCGGGGGGGCGGGCAATGAGCAGTTCTTC; CDR3 protein: CASSFSGGAGNEQFF
V gene: TRBV5-1; J gene: TRBJ1-1; CDR3 length: 16; D gene: NA; clone size: many; CDR3 DNA: TGCGCCAGCAGCTCTACATGGATTTTTCGGAACACTGAAGCTTTCTTT; CDR3 protein: CASSSTWIFRNTEAFF
V gene: TRBV24-1; J gene: TRBJ2-1; CDR3 length: 15; D gene: TRBD1; clone size: NA; CDR3 DNA: TGTGCCACCAGCGAAAGACAGGGGGCAAGGAATGAGCAGTTCTTC; CDR3 protein: CATSERQGARNEQFF
V gene: TRBV5-1; J gene: TRBJ1-1; CDR3 length: 13; D gene: NA; clone size: many; CDR3 DNA: TGCGCCAGCAGCGTGGGGACAATCACTGAAGCTTTCTTT; CDR3 protein: CASSVGTITEAFF
V gene: TRBV4-2; J gene: TRBJ2-7; CDR3 length: 16; D gene: TRBD2; clone size: many; CDR3 DNA: TGTGCCAGCAGCCAAGGGACTAGCGGGGGGTCCTACGAGCAGTACTTC; CDR3 protein: CASSQGTSGGSYEQYF
V gene: TRBV7-9; J gene: TRBJ2-1; CDR3 length: 13; D gene: NA; clone size: many; CDR3 DNA: TGTGCCAGCAGCTTGACTAGTTACAATGAGCAGTTCTTC; CDR3 protein: CASSLTSYNEQFF
V gene: TRBV11-1; J gene: TRBJ1-1; CDR3 length: 16; D gene: NA; clone size: NA; CDR3 DNA: TGTGCCAGCAGCCGGGGGGACAACGGGTGGGTCACTGAAGCTTTCTTT; CDR3 protein: CASSRGDNGWVTEAFF
V gene: TRBV28; J gene: TRBJ1-1; CDR3 length: 16; D gene: NA; clone size: NA; CDR3 DNA: TGTGCCAGCAGCAAAATCTCAGGGGCGCGGGACACTGAAGCTTTCTTT; CDR3 protein: CASSKISGARDTEAFF
V gene: TRBV12-3/TRBV12-4; J gene: TRBJ1-5; CDR3 length: 14; D gene: NA; clone size: many; CDR3 DNA: TGTGCCAGCAGTTTTGGGTATAGCAATCAGCCCCAGCATTTT; CDR3 protein: CASSFGYSNQPQHF
V gene: TRBV12-5; J gene: TRBJ2-3; CDR3 length: 13; D gene: NA; clone size: few; CDR3 DNA: TGTGCTAGTGGTTTGGGGTTGACAGATACGCAGTATTTT; CDR3 protein: CASGLGLTDTQYF
V gene: TRBV28; J gene: TRBJ2-5; CDR3 length: 15; D gene: NA; clone size: many; CDR3 DNA: TGTGCCAGCAGTTTCGGGGGAACCGCCCAAGAGACCCAGTACTTC; CDR3 protein: CASSFGGTAQETQYF
V gene: TRBV11-1; J gene: TRBJ1-1; CDR3 length: 13; D gene: NA; clone size: NA; CDR3 DNA: TGTGCCAGCAGGTCGTCACGGAACACTGAAGCTTTCTTT; CDR3 protein: CASRSSRNTEAFF
V gene: TRBV2; J gene: TRBJ2-6; CDR3 length: 14; D gene: NA; clone size: many; CDR3 DNA: TGTGCCAGCACCGAGGACAGCTGGGCCAACGTCCTGACTTTC; CDR3 protein: CASTEDSWANVLTF
V gene: TRBV12-3/TRBV12-4; J gene: TRBJ2-1; CDR3 length: 11; D gene: NA; clone size: NA; CDR3 DNA: TGTGCCAGCAGTTTAGCACTTGAGCAGTTCTTC; CDR3 protein: CASSLALEQFF
V gene: TRBV28; J gene: TRBJ1-5; CDR3 length: 16; D gene: NA; clone size: many; CDR3 DNA: TGTGCCAGCAGTTCTGGCGGGGGGCTGGGCAATCAGCCCCAGCATTTT; CDR3 protein: CASSSGGGLGNQPQHF
V gene: TRBV11-3; J gene: TRBJ1-4; CDR3 length: 15; D gene: NA; clone size: few; CDR3 DNA: TGTGCCAGCAGCGGGAACACAGGATTAAATGAAAAACTGTTTTTT; CDR3 protein: CASSGNTGLNEKLFF
V gene: TRBV21-1; J gene: TRBJ2-5; CDR3 length: 13; D gene: NA; clone size: medium-sized; CDR3 DNA: TGTGCCAGCAGCAATGAAGACCGAGAGACCCAGTACTTC; CDR3 protein: CASSNEDRETQYF
V gene: TRBV12-3/TRBV12-4; J gene: TRBJ1-6; CDR3 length: 13; D gene: NA; clone size: many; CDR3 DNA: TGTGCCAGCAGTTTAGCACGGAATTCACCCCTCCACTTT; CDR3 protein: CASSLARNSPLHF
V gene: TRBV2; J gene: TRBJ2-2; CDR3 length: 12; D gene: NA; clone size: many; CDR3 DNA: TGTGCCAGCAGTGGGAACACCGGGGAGCTGTTTTTT; CDR3 protein: CASSGNTGELFF
V gene: TRBV7-9; J gene: TRBJ1-3; CDR3 length: 14; D gene: NA; clone size: many; CDR3 DNA: TGTGCCAGCAGCTTCGGAGGGACCGGCATCAGCATATATTTT; CDR3 protein: CASSFGGTGISIYF
V gene: TRBV12-3/TRBV12-4; J gene: TRBJ2-7; CDR3 length: 14; D gene: NA; clone size: few; CDR3 DNA: TGTGCCAGCAGTTCAATAGGTGGGGGCTACGAGCAGTACTTC; CDR3 protein: CASSSIGGGYEQYF
V gene: TRBV12-3/TRBV12-4; J gene: TRBJ2-1; CDR3 length: 15; D gene: TRBD2; clone size: many; CDR3 DNA: TGTGCCAGCAGCCCTACTAGCGGACCATACAATGAGCAGTTCTTC; CDR3 protein: CASSPTSGPYNEQFF
V gene: TRBV6-5; J gene: TRBJ1-1; CDR3 length: 14; D gene: NA; clone size: many; CDR3 DNA: TGTGCCAGCAGCCGACCTCAGGGGTGGACTGAAGCTTTCTTT; CDR3 protein: CASSRPQGWTEAFF
V gene: TRBV4-1; J gene: TRBJ2-1; CDR3 length: 16; D gene: TRBD1; clone size: many; CDR3 DNA: TGCGCCAGCAGCCAACTGGGACAGAGCTCCTACAATGAGCAGTTCTTC; CDR3 protein: CASSQLGQSSYNEQFF
V gene: TRBV6-5; J gene: TRBJ2-5; CDR3 length: 14; D gene: NA; clone size: many; CDR3 DNA: TGTGCCAGCAGTCCTGGGACCACGCAAGAGACCCAGTACTTC; CDR3 protein: CASSPGTTQETQYF
V gene: TRBV5-4; J gene: TRBJ2-3; CDR3 length: 16; D gene: NA; clone size: few; CDR3 DNA: TGTGCCAGCAGCTTGAAACTAGCTCAGGGTACAGATACGCAGTATTTT; CDR3 protein: CASSLKLAQGTDTQYF
V gene: TRBV5-1; J gene: TRBJ1-6; CDR3 length: 15; D gene: NA; clone size: NA; CDR3 DNA: TGCGCCAGCAGCCTAGTCGGGGGAGGGTATTCACCCCTCCACTTT; CDR3 protein: CASSLVGGGYSPLHF
V gene: TRBV9; J gene: TRBJ1-1; CDR3 length: 13; D gene: NA; clone size: many; CDR3 DNA: TGTGCCAGCAGCATCGGAGGGAGTTCTGAAGCTTTCTTT; CDR3 protein: CASSIGGSSEAFF
V gene: TRBV27; J gene: TRBJ2-2; CDR3 length: 14; D gene: NA; clone size: NA; CDR3 DNA: TGTGCCAGCAGTTTCCATCGGGACACCGGGGAGCTGTTTTTT; CDR3 protein: CASSFHRDTGELFF
V gene: TRBV5-1; J gene: TRBJ2-3; CDR3 length: 15; D gene: NA; clone size: many; CDR3 DNA: TGCGCCAGCAGCTGGCTGGGGAGAGACACAGATACGCAGTATTTT; CDR3 protein: CASSWLGRDTDTQYF
V gene: TRBV20-1; J gene: TRBJ1-1; CDR3 length: 13; D gene: NA; clone size: few; CDR3 DNA: TGCAGTGCTAGCTGGGCAGTGAACACTGAAGCTTTCTTT; CDR3 protein: CSASWAVNTEAFF
V gene: TRBV12-3/TRBV12-4; J gene: TRBJ2-1; CDR3 length: 14; D gene: NA; clone size: NA; CDR3 DNA: TGTGCCAGCAGTTTGGAGGGGGGGGGAAATGAGCAGTTCTTC; CDR3 protein: CASSLEGGGNEQFF
V gene: TRBV20-1; J gene: TRBJ1-5; CDR3 length: 16; D gene: NA; clone size: many; CDR3 DNA: TGCAGTGCTAGAGACGCCCGTGGAGTTCACAATCAGCCCCAGCATTTT; CDR3 protein: CSARDARGVHNQPQHF
V gene: TRBV5-1; J gene: TRBJ1-3; CDR3 length: 13; D gene: NA; clone size: once; CDR3 DNA: TGCGCCAGCAGCTTTCCGGGAGCAAACACCATATATTTT; CDR3 protein: CASSFPGANTIYF
V gene: TRBV20-1; J gene: TRBJ2-2; CDR3 length: 17; D gene: NA; clone size: few; CDR3 DNA: TGCAGTGCTAGAGACCTGTTTAGAGCCACGAACACCGGGGAGCTGTTTTTT; CDR3 protein: CSARDLFRATNTGELFF
V gene: TRBV30; J gene: TRBJ1-5; CDR3 length: 13; D gene: NA; clone size: many; CDR3 DNA: TGTGCCTGGAGTACGGCAGGCTGGGAGCCCCAGCATTTT; CDR3 protein: CAWSTAGWEPQHF
V gene: TRBV7-2; J gene: TRBJ1-1; CDR3 length: 15; D gene: NA; clone size: many; CDR3 DNA: TGTGCCAGCAGCTTAAGTCCCCACAGGAACACTGAAGCTTTCTTT; CDR3 protein: CASSLSPHRNTEAFF
V gene: TRBV28; J gene: TRBJ2-5; CDR3 length: 15; D gene: NA; clone size: NA; CDR3 DNA: TGTGCCAGCAGGTTGCGGGCCACTCGGCAAGAGACCCAGTACTTC; CDR3 protein: CASRLRATRQETQYF
V gene: TRBV28; J gene: TRBJ1-3; CDR3 length: 16; D gene: NA; clone size: NA; CDR3 DNA: TGTGCCAGCAGTTTATTTGGCCTAATTACTGGAAACACCATATATTTT; CDR3 protein: CASSLFGLITGNTIYF
V gene: TRBV20-1; J gene: TRBJ2-3; CDR3 length: 17; D gene: TRBD2; clone size: many; CDR3 DNA: TGCAGTGCTCTTCCCCCTGGACTAGCGGGGGGCACAGATACGCAGTATTTT; CDR3 protein: CSALPPGLAGGTDTQYF
V gene: TRBV6-2/TRBV6-3; J gene: TRBJ1-1; CDR3 length: 13; D gene: NA; clone size: many; CDR3 DNA: TGTGCCAGCAGGCCCTCCATGAACACTGAAGCTTTCTTT; CDR3 protein: CASRPSMNTEAFF
V gene: TRBV12-3/TRBV12-4; J gene: TRBJ2-5; CDR3 length: 13; D gene: NA; clone size: many; CDR3 DNA: TGTGCCAGCAGGGGAACAGGGATAGAGACCCAGTACTTC; CDR3 protein: CASRGTGIETQYF
V gene: TRBV29-1; J gene: TRBJ2-1; CDR3 length: 15; D gene: TRBD1; clone size: many; CDR3 DNA: TGCAGCGTTGACACGGGACAGGGTCAACGCAATGAGCAGTTCTTC; CDR3 protein: CSVDTGQGQRNEQFF